Given below is one TCR beta chain in context. Its antigen remains unidentified. This entry comes from a study of lymphopenia after photon versus proton radiotherapy. Only in-frame clones appear in the TCRdb table, and some are missing; sequencing was by immunoSEQ multiplex PCR. The sample has 68,000 or so clones, approximately 90% seen once. Whole-study findings and limits: Proton therapy kept repertoires fairly stable, unlike photons, which gained effector/memory cells.

The V gene's germline CDR1 is SEHNR and CDR2 FQNEAQ (reference sequence). This CDR3 is built from 16 residues. V shed 6 bases, J shed 3 bases, and the junction held 9 bases outside the gene matches. The specimen was peripheral blood, collected from a patient treated with photon-based radiotherapy. This sequence joins TRBV7-9 and TRBJ2-7; 12 nucleotides align to TRBD2. This TCR was recovered from a woman in her 70s with pancreatic cancer. In nucleotides, the CDR3 is TGTGCCAGCAGTGGTACGACTAGCGGGAGAGGCTACGAGCAGTACTTC. It is translated as CASSGTTSGRGYEQYF. Supplemented by reference TRBV7-9 and TRBJ2-7, the full variable domain reads DTGVSQNPRHKITKRGQNVTFRCDPISEHNRLYWYRQTLGQGPEFLTYFQNEAQLEKSRLLSDRFSAERPKGSFSTLEIQRTEQGDSAMYLCASSGTTSGRGYEQYFGPGTRLTVT.